The next 14 T cell receptor beta chains were all read from a single sample in a study of patients and donors after allogeneic stem cell transplantation. One entry per CDR3 protein, called by TCRdb with MiXCR from the RT-PCR reads. The sample comprises roughly 880,000 distinct CDR3 sequences, more than 15% of which are singletons, and 6% rests with the top ten. The material sequenced was blood, either unsorted or a sorted T cell fraction (not recorded which). Receptors originate from a human donor who was either an allogeneic HSCT recipient or a stem cell or donor lymphocyte infusion donor (not recorded which). It is not recorded whose cells these are; they may come from a transplant donor.

This chain uses TRBV6-1 with TRBJ1-4; 10 bases match TRBD1. With 4 bases clipped from V and 5 bases from J, the junction kept 7 bases outside the gene matches. This CDR3 spans 16 amino acids. The germline gives CDR1 MNHNS, CDR2 SASEGT. CDR3 sequence reads: CASSAYMGQGNEKLFF. The CDR3 DNA sequence: TGTGCCAGCAGTGCTTACATGGGACAGGGGAATGAAAAACTGTTTTTT.

This clonotype came up a few times. This chain joins TRBV6-1 and TRBJ2-7; 7 nucleotides match TRBD2. Germline assignment: CDR1 MNHNS and CDR2 SASEGT. The CDR3 has 15 residues. J lost 2 bases, V lost 6 bases, and 10 bases had no gene match. CDR3 in DNA: TGTGCCAGCAGCTCTGCTAGCGGCGAAGCCTACGAGCAGTACTTC. Its protein product is CASSSASGEAYEQYF.

This clonotype was counted at least ten times. The chain is built from TRBV29-1 and TRBJ2-7, with 9 bases identical to TRBD1. There are 12 residues in the CDR3. J was trimmed by 2 bases and V by 6 bases; bases with no gene match: 2. CDR1 and CDR2 from the germline V gene are SQVTM and ANQGSEA. The CDR3 DNA follows: TGCAGCGTGGACAGGGGTCCCTACGAGCAGTACTTC. This gives the protein CSVDRGPYEQYF.

This clonotype was picked up many times. The gene calls are TRBV12-3 or TRBV12-4 and TRBJ2-1; TRBD1 or TRBD2 may be the D gene (6 bases each). Trimming pared 6 bases from V and 8 bases from J, leaving 8 bases between. This CDR3 has 11 amino acids. The CDR3 here is CASRRGDEQFF. The CDR3 DNA is TGTGCCAGCAGAAGGGGGGATGAGCAGTTCTTC.

There are a few counts of this clonotype. The genes are TRBV7-2 and TRBJ2-5; TRBD2 matches 8 bases. The CDR3 is 15 amino acids. The V gene end was trimmed by 5 bases and the J gene end by 5 bases; junction bases not matched to a gene: 10. Germline CDR1 and CDR2: SGHTA and FQGNSA. Here the CDR3 DNA reads TGTGCCAGCAGCCCCACCGGGGGGGGCCGGGAGACCCAGTACTTC. This encodes CASSPTGGGRETQYF. The complete variable domain, with remaining parts taken from reference TRBV7-2 and TRBJ2-5, reads GAGVSQSPSNKVTEKGKDVELRCDPISGHTALYWYRQSLGQGLEFLIYFQGNSAPDKSGLPSDRFSAERTGGSVSTLTIQRTQQEDSAVYLCASSPTGGGRETQYFGPGTRLLVL.

The V call is TRBV7-2, the J call TRBJ1-5; tentatively, D is TRBD1 (5 bases). Trimming left V 4 bases short and J 3 bases short, with 10 bases between. The CDR3 consists of 14 residues. Germline lookup yields CDR1 SGHTA and CDR2 FQGNSA. CDR3 coding DNA: TGTGCCAGCAGCTCCCGGGGCCCCAATCAGCCCCAGCATTTT. This gives the protein CASSSRGPNQPQHF.

This clonotype was counted many times. The J gene is TRBJ2-3, the V gene TRBV24-1; 10 nucleotides match TRBD2. V lost 1 base and J lost 5; bases outside the gene matches: 8. Germline V CDR1 and CDR2: KGHDR, SFDVKD. The CDR3 sequence is 17 residues long. The chain's CDR3 is CATSDFWASGGRDTQYF. The CDR3 DNA sequence: TGTGCCACCAGTGATTTTTGGGCTAGCGGGGGACGAGATACGCAGTATTTT.

This CDR3 is CASRPRRTSGIYEQYF. The CDR3 DNA reads TGTGCCAGCAGACCGCGCCGGACTAGCGGAATCTACGAGCAGTACTTC. The J gene is TRBJ2-7, the V gene TRBV7-8; 10 bases align to TRBD2. The CDR3 extends over 16 amino acids. Germline trimming cut 6 bases from V and 3 bases from J; bases unmatched to any gene: 11. Germline CDR1 SGHVS, CDR2 FQNEAQ. Full variable domain (remainder filled in from reference TRBV7-8 and TRBJ2-7): GAGVSQSPRYKVAKRGQDVALRCDPISGHVSLFWYQQALGQGPEFLTYFQNEAQLDKSGLPSDRFFAERPEGSVSTLKIQRTQQEDSAVYLCASRPRRTSGIYEQYFGPGTRLTVT.

V gene TRBV20-1 combines with J gene TRBJ2-3; TRBD2 is a possible D gene (5 bases). CDR3 length: 15 amino acids. Between the trimmed V and J ends, which lost 6 bases and 0 bases, there was a span of 16 bases. The germline V gene has CDR1 DFQATT and CDR2 SNEGSKA (reference sequence). Written as DNA, the CDR3 is TGCAGTGCCACCTTGGGGAGCGGAAGCACAGATACGCAGTATTTT. Translated, it gives CSATLGSGSTDTQYF.

The V and J genes are TRBV6-2 or TRBV6-3 and TRBJ1-1; 9 bases map to TRBD1. Germline trimming cut 2 bases from V and 8 bases from J; bases unmatched to any gene: 9. CDR1 MNHEY and CDR2 SVGEGT come from the germline V gene. This CDR3 has 15 residues. CDR3 sequence reads: CASSYDGTGTIEAFF. The CDR3 DNA sequence: TGTGCCAGCAGTTACGATGGGACAGGGACGATAGAAGCTTTCTTT.

The chain has TRBV7-6 and TRBJ2-7; 8 nucleotides line up with TRBD1. This CDR3 contains 16 residues. After removal of 5 bases from V and 2 bases from J, the junction contained 11 bases not matched to a gene. Germline loops: CDR1 SGHVS, CDR2 FNYEAQ. CDR3 bases: TGTGCCAGCAGCCAGCCGGCGAAGGACAGGGCCTACGAGCAGTACTTC. This codes for CASSQPAKDRAYEQYF.

This sequence joins TRBV7-3 and TRBJ2-2, with TRBD1 as a possible D gene (6 bases). With 5 bases removed from V and 5 bases from J, the gap between germline ends came to 15 bases. The CDR3 contains 15 residues. CDR1 and CDR2 (germline): SGHTA, FQGTGA. The CDR3 coding sequence is TGTGCCAGCAGCCACAGGGTGCGAGGGACCGGGGAGCTGTTTTTT. Amino acid sequence: CASSHRVRGTGELFF.

This chain links TRBV24-1 with TRBJ1-2; the D gene is possibly TRBD1 (5 bases). Trimming removed 9 bases from V and 4 bases from J, with 14 bases in between. There are 13 residues in the CDR3. Germline assignment: CDR1 KGHDR and CDR2 SFDVKD. CDR3 DNA sequence: TGTGCCACCGCGGGGCCCACAACCTATGGCTACACCTTC. The encoded protein is CATAGPTTYGYTF.

This clonotype was observed a few times. The chain employs TRBV24-1 and TRBJ1-3, with D unresolved. The CDR3 is made up of 11 amino acids. Trimming pared 8 bases from V and 4 bases from J, leaving 5 bases between. The V gene's germline CDR1 is KGHDR and CDR2 SFDVKD. Here the CDR3 DNA reads TGTGCCACCAAGGAGGGAAACACCATATATTTT. The encoded protein is CATKEGNTIYF.